These 19 T cell receptor beta chains came from one sample sequenced in a study of blood T cell repertoires in COVID-19. Assay: immunoSEQ multiplex PCR; the TCRdb copy retains only in-frame clones and omits some. The sample carries some 170,000 clones, 81% recorded once. The material sequenced was peripheral blood. The source of these receptors is a human donor in a cohort sampled during active COVID-19.

This rearrangement joins TRBV7-9 to TRBJ2-1; TRBD2 aligns across 8 bases. J gave up 9 bases and V 5 bases, and 3 bases lay outside the gene matches. The CDR3 is 12 amino acids. The V gene's germline CDR1 is SEHNR and CDR2 FQNEAQ (reference sequence). CDR3 sequence (DNA): TGTGCCAGCAGCCCCAGCGGGGGTGAGCAGTTCTTC. Protein sequence: CASSPSGGEQFF.

This clone was recorded at least ten times. V and J are TRBV11-2 and TRBJ2-1; 10 bases line up with TRBD1. V was pared by 5 bases and J by 6 bases, with 7 bases of the junction left unmatched. In germline, CDR1 is SGHAT, CDR2 FQNNGV. The CDR3 covers 15 residues. CDR3 DNA: TGTGCCAGCAGCCGAATGGACAGGGGGTCCAATGAGCAGTTCTTC. Encoded protein: CASSRMDRGSNEQFF.

The V call is TRBV9, the J call TRBJ2-3; D unresolved. Germline CDR1 and CDR2: SGDLS and YYNGEE. The CDR3 totals 14 residues. V gave up 0 bases and J gave up 2 bases, with 7 bases separating them. The CDR3 region is CASSVEGATDTQYF. The CDR3 nucleotides read TGTGCCAGCAGCGTAGAAGGAGCCACAGATACGCAGTATTTT.

The CDR3 DNA reads TGTGCCAGCAGCGTAGCGGAGCCCTCCTACAATGAGCAGTTCTTC. This codes for CASSVAEPSYNEQFF. The chain employs TRBV9 and TRBJ2-1; the D is unclear. Looked up from germline, CDR1 is SGDLS and CDR2 is YYNGEE. The CDR3 totals 15 residues. Trimming took 0 bases from V and 0 from J, leaving 7 bases between them.

This chain joins TRBV28 and TRBJ2-1; 14 nucleotides agree with TRBD2. J gave up 10 bases and V 5 bases, and 4 bases lay outside the gene matches. The CDR3 consists of 14 residues. The germline V gene has CDR1 MDHEN and CDR2 SYDVKM. The CDR3 loop is CASSRLAGGGEQFF. The CDR3 region has the DNA TGTGCCAGCAGTCGACTAGCGGGAGGGGGGGAGCAGTTCTTC.

This chain joins TRBV5-1 and TRBJ2-2; 9 bases match TRBD2. The CDR3 loop spans 17 amino acids. Germline V gene lookup returns CDR1 SGHRS and CDR2 YFSETQ. V dropped 0 bases and J dropped 6; count of bases not matched to a gene: 9. The CDR3 DNA is TGCGCCAGCAGCTTGGGACGCGGTCTAGCGGGGTCCGGGGAGCTGTTTTTT. Amino acid sequence: CASSLGRGLAGSGELFF.

V gene TRBV11-2 combines with J gene TRBJ2-7, with a possible D match to TRBD1 (5 bases). Germline-derived CDR1 and CDR2 are SGHAT and FQNNGV. The CDR3 covers 15 residues. The V end lost 5 bases, the J end lost 0 bases, and 14 bases lay between the germline ends. CDR3 coding DNA: TGTGCCAGCAGCCCGCCGCACGACAGCTCCTACGAGCAGTACTTC. Amino acid sequence: CASSPPHDSSYEQYF.

This chain links TRBV24-1 with TRBJ2-3; the match to TRBD2 covers 7 bases. Germline V gene sequence: CDR1 KGHDR, CDR2 SFDVKD. This CDR3 contains 16 residues. Unmatched junction bases numbered 9, after V lost 4 bases and J lost 3 bases. The CDR3 coding sequence is TGTGCCACCAGTGACCGGACTAGAGGAGGGACAGATACGCAGTATTTT. Its protein product is CATSDRTRGGTDTQYF.

This chain links TRBV5-4 with TRBJ1-1; 8 bases agree with TRBD1. V trimming: 0 bases; J trimming: 1 base; junction bases outside the gene matches: 5. Germline-derived CDR1 and CDR2 are SGHNT and YYREEE (reference sequence). The CDR3 has 16 amino acids. The CDR3 DNA sequence: TGTGCCAGCAGCTTGGAGTTCGGACAGGGGAACACTGAAGCTTTCTTT. Encoded protein: CASSLEFGQGNTEAFF.

The chain joins TRBV20-1 to TRBJ2-1, with D possibly being TRBD2 (5 bases). This CDR3 is built from 11 residues. In germline, CDR1 is DFQATT, CDR2 SNEGSKA (reference sequence). V was cut by 3 bases and J by 7 bases, with 7 bases left in between. The CDR3, as DNA: TGCAGTGCTAGTAGGGAGAATGAGCAGTTCTTC. The encoded protein is CSASRENEQFF.

The V call is TRBV9, the J call TRBJ2-3, with D perhaps matching TRBD1 (5 bases). Trimming removed 1 base from V and 1 base from J, with 10 bases in between. This CDR3 spans 15 amino acids. Germline V lookup: CDR1 SGDLS, CDR2 YYNGEE. For the CDR3, the DNA is TGTGCCAGCAGCGTACAACCAGGGCGCACAGATACGCAGTATTTT. Translating gives CASSVQPGRTDTQYF. Supplemented by reference TRBV9 and TRBJ2-3, the full variable domain reads DSGVTQTPKHLITATGQRVTLRCSPRSGDLSVYWYQQSLDQGLQFLIQYYNGEERAKGNILERFSAQQFPDLHSELNLSSLELGDSALYFCASSVQPGRTDTQYFGPGTRLTVL.

The table lists this clone with a count of one. This rearrangement joins TRBV7-9 to TRBJ2-3; 10 positions agree with TRBD1. Germline assignment: CDR1 SEHNR and CDR2 FQNEAQ (reference sequence). This CDR3 has 15 residues. V was pared by 5 bases and J by 1 base, with 3 bases of the junction left unmatched. Here the CDR3 reads CASSQGQGGTDTQYF. CDR3 in DNA: TGTGCCAGCAGCCAAGGACAGGGGGGCACAGATACGCAGTATTTT.

The J gene is TRBJ2-3, the V gene TRBV23-1; D is possibly TRBD1 (5 bases). TRBV23-1 is assigned to the ORF class and has an uncertain function. CDR3 length: 16 amino acids. V was trimmed by 4 bases and J by 8 bases, leaving 22 bases between them. This CDR3 is CASSRNRCRLRGTQYF. Here the CDR3 DNA reads TGCGCCAGCAGTCGTAATCGATGCAGACTTAGGGGTACGCAGTATTTT.

The CDR3 sequence is CASGREGSPLHF. In DNA form, the CDR3 reads TGTGCCAGCGGTAGGGAGGGCTCACCCCTCCACTTT. This sequence joins TRBV12-3 or TRBV12-4 and TRBJ1-6, with D uncertain. The CDR3 totals 12 residues. Trimming cost V 8 bases and J 10 bases, with 12 bases left between them.

The chain employs TRBV3-1 (or the pseudogene TRBV3-2) and TRBJ2-3, with 13 positions matching TRBD2. Per germline, CDR1 LGHDT and CDR2 YNNKEL (reference sequence). CDR3 size: 15 residues. V lost 1 base to trimming and J lost 5 bases; unmatched junction nucleotides: 0. The DNA for the CDR3 is TGTGCCAGCAGCCAAGGGACTAGCGGGGGAGATACGCAGTATTTT. This sequence encodes CASSQGTSGGDTQYF.

The genes are TRBV9 and TRBJ2-1; the match to TRBD1 covers 9 bases. With 4 bases clipped from V and 6 bases from J, the junction kept 11 bases outside the gene matches. The V gene's germline CDR1 is SGDLS and CDR2 YYNGEE. The CDR3 length is 16 residues. The CDR3 is CASSSAGTGSGNEQFF. The CDR3 DNA is TGTGCCAGCAGCAGTGCCGGGACAGGGTCGGGCAATGAGCAGTTCTTC.

CDR3 protein: CASSQRGGMGNTIYF. DNA of the CDR3: TGTGCCAGCAGTCAGCGCGGAGGGATGGGAAACACCATATATTTT. The V gene is TRBV6-5, the J gene TRBJ1-3; D gene uncertain. The ends were cut back, 5 bases at V and 4 bases at J, with 15 bases in the middle. Germline CDR1 and CDR2: MNHEY and SVGAGI. This CDR3 comprises 15 residues.

This clone was picked up one time. The chain combines TRBV9 with TRBJ2-3; 14 bases map to TRBD2. CDR1 SGDLS and CDR2 YYNGEE come from the germline V gene. The CDR3 totals 18 residues. V was pared by 4 bases and J by 3 bases, with 10 bases of the junction left unmatched. For the CDR3, the DNA is TGTGCCAGCAGCATCACCGGGACTAGCGGGGGCCATACAGATACGCAGTATTTT. The encoded protein is CASSITGTSGGHTDTQYF.

This chain connects TRBV24-1 to TRBJ2-3; D is undetermined. CDR1 and CDR2 (germline): KGHDR, SFDVKD. The CDR3 contains 13 residues. V lost 5 bases to trimming and J lost 0 bases, with 5 bases between them. The CDR3 sequence is CATSGRSTDTQYF. Written as DNA, the CDR3 is TGTGCCACCAGTGGGAGAAGCACAGATACGCAGTATTTT.